These T cell receptor beta chains were read from a single sample in a study of cytomegalovirus exposure and HLA in healthy donors. TCRdb's table, derived via immunoSEQ multiplex PCR, lists solely in-frame clones and lacks some. This table holds under 170,000 clones, roughly 83% found once. Sequenced input: PBMCs. The receptors stem from a human donor in good health. Each CDR3 is given with its conserved first and last residue. The order of the fields is CDR3 protein, J gene, V gene, D gene. D genes are given only for firm matches.

CDR3aa: CASSTARDTKGDEQFF
j_gene: TRBJ2-1
v_gene: TRBV7-3
d_gene: .

CDR3aa: CAWSGEGRSYNEQFF
j_gene: TRBJ2-1
v_gene: TRBV30
d_gene: TRBD2

CDR3aa: CASSSQGSSYNEQFF
j_gene: TRBJ2-1
v_gene: TRBV6-6
d_gene: .

CDR3aa: CASSELSGSYEQYF
j_gene: TRBJ2-7
v_gene: TRBV25-1
d_gene: .

CDR3aa: CASSSYSGNTIYF
j_gene: TRBJ1-3
v_gene: TRBV2
d_gene: .

CDR3aa: CASSLGDRVATETQYF
j_gene: TRBJ2-5
v_gene: TRBV5-1
d_gene: TRBD1

CDR3aa: CASSASSTVSYEQYF
j_gene: .
v_gene: TRBV6-1
d_gene: .

CDR3aa: CASSPSGGAPDTQYF
j_gene: TRBJ2-3
v_gene: TRBV5-1
d_gene: TRBD2

CDR3aa: CSGVSGGARETQYF
j_gene: TRBJ2-5
v_gene: TRBV29-1
d_gene: TRBD2

CDR3aa: CASSQDGGSNQPQHF
j_gene: TRBJ1-5
v_gene: TRBV4-1
d_gene: .

CDR3aa: CASSQGASGGDTQYF
j_gene: TRBJ2-3
v_gene: TRBV4-3
d_gene: TRBD2

CDR3aa: CASSPLPRSGRATGELFF
j_gene: TRBJ2-2
v_gene: TRBV7-2
d_gene: .

CDR3aa: CSSSFSGWGPDGNTIYF
j_gene: TRBJ1-3
v_gene: TRBV7-9
d_gene: .

CDR3aa: CASGFGSGANVLTF
j_gene: TRBJ2-6
v_gene: TRBV6-1
d_gene: .

CDR3aa: CAWSVWGQYGYTF
j_gene: TRBJ1-2
v_gene: TRBV30
d_gene: .

CDR3aa: CASKPGRTQEQYF
j_gene: TRBJ2-7
v_gene: TRBV6-1
d_gene: .

CDR3aa: CASSPWNRVTGANVLTF
j_gene: TRBJ2-6
v_gene: TRBV9
d_gene: .

CDR3aa: CASKPGLAGYNEQFF
j_gene: TRBJ2-1
v_gene: TRBV6-1
d_gene: TRBD2

CDR3aa: CASSLTGLVYNEQFF
j_gene: TRBJ2-1
v_gene: TRBV7-2
d_gene: TRBD2

CDR3aa: CSATVGGEQYF
j_gene: TRBJ2-7
v_gene: TRBV20-1
d_gene: .

CDR3aa: CASSSPARENIQYF
j_gene: TRBJ2-4
v_gene: TRBV7-2
d_gene: .

CDR3aa: CARCQYRGWQPQHF
j_gene: TRBJ1-5
v_gene: TRBV10-1
d_gene: TRBD1

CDR3aa: CASSQGIAGVSPNEKLFF
j_gene: TRBJ1-4
v_gene: TRBV4-3
d_gene: .

CDR3aa: CASSLGQISTDTQYF
j_gene: TRBJ2-3
v_gene: TRBV7-9
d_gene: .

CDR3aa: CASSQKAGGSEQYF
j_gene: TRBJ2-7
v_gene: TRBV14
d_gene: TRBD1

CDR3aa: CASSVRGRVQDTQYF
j_gene: TRBJ2-3
v_gene: TRBV19
d_gene: TRBD2

CDR3aa: CASSPRTGAGNTIYF
j_gene: TRBJ1-3
v_gene: TRBV18
d_gene: TRBD1

CDR3aa: CASSVSGQGRTGANVLTF
j_gene: TRBJ2-6
v_gene: TRBV9
d_gene: TRBD1

CDR3aa: CATSRDLRWNEQFF
j_gene: TRBJ2-1
v_gene: TRBV15
d_gene: .

CDR3aa: CASGDGTSGSQETQYF
j_gene: TRBJ2-5
v_gene: TRBV12-5
d_gene: TRBD2

CDR3aa: CASSPQGWNTEAFF
j_gene: TRBJ1-1
v_gene: TRBV4-1
d_gene: .

CDR3aa: CASSLEAGPYGYTF
j_gene: TRBJ1-2
v_gene: TRBV7-2
d_gene: .

CDR3aa: CASNHFREGETQYF
j_gene: TRBJ2-5
v_gene: TRBV14
d_gene: TRBD2

CDR3aa: CASSPYTGYSGNTIYF
j_gene: TRBJ1-3
v_gene: TRBV28
d_gene: .

CDR3aa: CAWSPSPGRGETQYF
j_gene: TRBJ2-5
v_gene: TRBV30
d_gene: .

CDR3aa: CASSLFLRGLNNYEQYF
j_gene: TRBJ2-7
v_gene: TRBV7-2
d_gene: .

CDR3aa: CASSLDARAGETQYF
j_gene: TRBJ2-5
v_gene: TRBV5-1
d_gene: .

CDR3aa: CASSQVQYTEAFF
j_gene: TRBJ1-1
v_gene: TRBV4-1
d_gene: .

CDR3aa: CSVRRQGLYEQYF
j_gene: TRBJ2-7
v_gene: TRBV29-1
d_gene: TRBD1

CDR3aa: CASSSGLANYNEQFF
j_gene: TRBJ2-1
v_gene: TRBV5-1
d_gene: TRBD2

CDR3aa: CASSQHGDTQYF
j_gene: TRBJ2-3
v_gene: TRBV14
d_gene: .

CDR3aa: CASSPSYRVNTEAFF
j_gene: TRBJ1-1
v_gene: TRBV6-5
d_gene: .

CDR3aa: CASSPESGLPGANVLTF
j_gene: TRBJ2-6
v_gene: TRBV18
d_gene: .

CDR3aa: CASSLGTGLGNTIYF
j_gene: TRBJ1-3
v_gene: TRBV7-2
d_gene: TRBD1

CDR3aa: CASSITGAGNTDTQYF
j_gene: TRBJ2-3
v_gene: TRBV19
d_gene: .

CDR3aa: CASSIDGWDRTYNEQFF
j_gene: TRBJ2-1
v_gene: TRBV19
d_gene: TRBD1

CDR3aa: CASSLYLAGTDTQYF
j_gene: TRBJ2-3
v_gene: TRBV4-3
d_gene: TRBD2

CDR3aa: CASRRQETYEQYF
j_gene: TRBJ2-7
v_gene: TRBV6-5
d_gene: .

CDR3aa: CASSLSNNQNAFF
j_gene: TRBJ1-1
v_gene: TRBV5-6
d_gene: .

CDR3aa: CASSPRMGELFF
j_gene: TRBJ2-2
v_gene: TRBV7-9
d_gene: .

CDR3aa: CASSRSSTTSFGSEQYF
j_gene: TRBJ2-7
v_gene: TRBV4-1
d_gene: TRBD2

CDR3aa: CASSWSSSYNSPLHF
j_gene: TRBJ1-6
v_gene: TRBV25-1
d_gene: .

CDR3aa: CASSKVSRDRAHEQYF
j_gene: TRBJ2-7
v_gene: TRBV21-1
d_gene: .

CDR3aa: CAWSRARRDAQPQHF
j_gene: TRBJ1-5
v_gene: TRBV30
d_gene: .

CDR3aa: CASSIGGPYGSGQYF
j_gene: TRBJ2-7
v_gene: TRBV19
d_gene: .

CDR3aa: CASSHRTAHYEQYF
j_gene: TRBJ2-7
v_gene: TRBV27
d_gene: .

CDR3aa: CASSLGGEGLGEQFF
j_gene: TRBJ2-1
v_gene: TRBV6-5
d_gene: .

CDR3aa: CASRGTGAGEQYF
j_gene: TRBJ2-7
v_gene: TRBV27
d_gene: TRBD1

CDR3aa: CASSRGQGVYGYTF
j_gene: TRBJ1-2
v_gene: TRBV6-5
d_gene: TRBD1